This TCR beta chain was sequenced for a study of blood T cell repertoires in COVID-19. As for the study in general: Samples representing acute and convalescent COVID-19 were sourced from the United States, Italy and Spain.

The table came from immunoSEQ multiplex PCR; TCRdb's copy has only in-frame clones and leaves some out. The data show roughly 280,000 clones, approximately 90% seen once. Germline loops: CDR1 MNHNY, CDR2 SVGAGI (reference sequence). The CDR3 runs 13 residues. Trimming stripped 2 bases from V and 3 bases from J, with 5 bases between. Participant age was roughly 18 to 100 years, and participants resided in fewer than 30 US areas. It was within 2 weeks before study entry that exposed participants met a COVID-19 case. The origin of this receptor is a man aged 35 to 55 who had been exposed to COVID-19. The rearrangement joins TRBV6-6 to TRBJ1-5; no definite D call. Sequencing used PBMCs or T cells enriched from blood (not recorded which). CDR3: CASSYVHNQPQHF. The CDR3 DNA sequence: TGTGCCAGCAGTTACGTTCACAATCAGCCCCAGCATTTT.